This T cell receptor (beta chain) was sequenced during a study of CD8+CD57+ T cells in acquired aplastic anemia. Whole-study context: When averaged, DNA from sorted CD4+ and CD8+ cells came to 2.5 to 4 ug. Study observations and caveats: Patients had roughly 31 CD8+ CDR3 sequences in common with controls (the shared set). Significance was not reached for CD8+ Simpson's diversity between patients and controls.

The CDR3 runs 14 residues. Trimming left V 2 bases short and J 6 bases short, with 12 bases between. The germline gives CDR1 SGHDT, CDR2 YYEEEE. The TCR beta profiling, which covered VDJ combination and CDR3 sequence, was carried out using genomic DNA as the template. Each CDR3 protein gets one entry after TCRdb re-called the reads with MiXCR. Among under 500,000 distinct CDR3 sequences listed, approximately 32% were seen once. This clonotype was counted at least ten times. What it binds is not known. Patients picked for sequencing had shown CD8+CD57+ cell expansion detected by flow cytometry. Severe acquired aplastic anemia was diagnosed in all patients.

This rearrangement joins TRBV5-6 to TRBJ1-5; D gene uncertain. What was sequenced was sorted CD4+, CD8+, or CD8+CD57+ T cells (not recorded which) from PBMCs. This sequence was found in a human donor with aplastic anemia. In DNA form, the CDR3 reads TGTGCCAGCAGCTTACCCGGGGAAACTCAGCCCCAGCATTTT. It is translated as CASSLPGETQPQHF.